One sample yielded the 14 T cell receptor beta chains listed below, sequenced in a study of regulatory T cells in long-lasting Graves disease. Described time point: newly diagnosed GD, antithyroid drugs for less than 3 months. The TCR library was made from RNA extracted from PBMCs. Construction of TCR beta libraries relied on iRepertoire HTBI primers and on Arm-PCR targeting CDR3 regions. TCRdb re-analysed the multiplex PCR reads in MiXCR, keeping a single row per CDR3 protein. The sample has some 250,000 distinct CDR3 sequences, 20% seen once. This material consisted of peripheral blood mononuclear cells (PBMCs), taken at new diagnosis, from a patient treated with antithyroid drugs. These receptor sequences come from a female donor with Graves disease.

This clonotype is termed medium-sized (0.01 to 0.1%). CDR3 sequence (DNA): TGTGCCAGCAGCTCACGGACTAGCGGACTCCAAGAGACCCAGTACTTC. This codes for CASSSRTSGLQETQYF. V usage is TRBV7-9 and J usage is TRBJ2-5, with 10 positions matching TRBD2. Trimming removed 4 bases from V and 1 base from J; junction bases left unmatched: 6. This CDR3 is 16 amino acids long. Germline loops: CDR1 SEHNR, CDR2 FQNEAQ (reference sequence).

Of note for this clonotype: Being one base from a much bigger clone, this may be a read error. Because it lacks the conserved phenylalanine or tryptophan at the end, this CDR3 is likely a read error. The gene calls are TRBV2 and TRBJ2-1; TRBD2 matches 11 bases. Judging by the DNA end, TRBJ2-5 fits better; the J call may be wrong. This CDR3 is built from 15 residues. CDR1 and CDR2 (germline): SNHLY, FYNNEI. CDR3 DNA sequence: TGTGCCAGCAGCCTTAGCGGGGGGGCCCTGGAGACCCAGTACCTC. It translates to CASSLSGGALETQYL.

Note on this clonotype: A far bigger clonotype differs at one base, so this is likely a read error. The rearrangement uses TRBV3-2 and TRBJ2-7. TRBV3-2 is a recognized pseudogene. The CDR3 has 15 residues. The CDR3 here is CASSQERSPSYEQYF. The CDR3 region has the DNA TGTGCCAGCAGCCAAGAACGGAGCCCATCCTACGAGCAGTACTTC.

This clonotype was seen at least ten times. The J gene is TRBJ2-4, the V gene TRBV5-1; 7 positions match TRBD1. CDR1 is SGHRS and CDR2 is YFSETQ in the germline V gene. CDR3 length: 16 amino acids. With V trimmed by 2 bases and J by 7 bases, 12 bases remained unmatched. The CDR3 sequence: CASSLGNRGRENIQYF. DNA of the CDR3: TGCGCCAGCAGCTTAGGAAACAGGGGCAGAGAGAACATTCAGTACTTC.

This chain joins TRBV7-3 and TRBJ2-1, with 8 bases aligning to TRBD1. Germline CDR1 reads SGHTA; CDR2 reads FQGTGA. J was trimmed by 2 bases and V by 3 bases; bases with no gene match: 6. This CDR3 comprises 16 residues. This chain's CDR3 is CASSLTGDIAYNEQFF. CDR3 DNA sequence: TGTGCCAGCAGCTTGACAGGGGACATAGCCTACAATGAGCAGTTCTTC.

At least ten counts were recorded for this clonotype. J is TRBJ2-1 and V is TRBV12-3 or TRBV12-4; no clear D. Trimming cost V 3 bases and J 4 bases, with 7 bases left between them. This CDR3 is built from 13 residues. This chain's CDR3 is CASSFSQYNEQFF. DNA for the CDR3: TGTGCCAGCAGTTTTAGTCAATACAATGAGCAGTTCTTC.

This clonotype has ten or more counts. V usage is TRBV20-1 and J usage is TRBJ1-6; the D gene is possibly TRBD1 (6 bases). The CDR3 consists of 15 residues. The germline gives CDR1 DFQATT, CDR2 SNEGSKA (reference sequence). V lost 0 bases and J lost 8, with 14 bases in between. The CDR3, as DNA: TGCAGTGCTAGAGATCTGGAGAGGGGGGATTCACCCCTCCACTTT. This sequence encodes CSARDLERGDSPLHF.

On this clonotype itself: Only one base separates this from a far larger clonotype, so it likely reflects a read error. The chain carries TRBV9 and TRBJ2-7; a possible D gene is TRBD1 (5 bases). Germline-derived CDR1 and CDR2 are SGDLS and YYNGEE. CDR3 length equals 14 residues. CDR3: CTSSLWGRQLEQYF. CDR3 nucleotides: TGTACCAGCAGCTTATGGGGAAGACAGCTCGAGCAGTACTTC.

This clonotype came up many times. The chain uses TRBV6-5 and TRBJ2-5; no reliable D call. Trimming left V 2 bases short and J 1 base short, with 14 bases between. CDR1 and CDR2 from the germline V gene are MNHEY and SVGAGI. This CDR3 is built from 16 residues. DNA for the CDR3: TGTGCCAGCAGTTACGGGCCGGCGGCATCCCAAGAGACCCAGTACTTC. Its translation is CASSYGPAASQETQYF.

V usage is TRBV9 and J usage is TRBJ2-1; TRBD1 is a possible D gene (6 bases). Trimming left V 7 bases short and J 4 bases short, with 18 bases between. CDR3 length: 15 amino acids. Germline V gene data show CDR1 as SGDLS and CDR2 as YYNGEE. The CDR3, as DNA: TGTGCCAGCGCCAGAGGGGGAAACAAATACAATGAGCAGTTCTTC. It codes for CASARGGNKYNEQFF.

There are many counts of this clonotype. The chain is built from TRBV30 and TRBJ2-1; 8 nucleotides align to TRBD1. Germline CDR1 reads GTSNPN; CDR2 reads SVGIG (reference sequence). V shed 3 bases and J 8 bases; nucleotides not matched to a gene: 9. The CDR3 runs to 14 residues. CDR3 sequence (DNA): TGTGCCTGGAGCCTCGGACAGGGAGTTGATGAGCAGTTCTTC. Residues: CAWSLGQGVDEQFF. The full variable domain, its missing parts supplied by reference TRBV30 and TRBJ2-1, is SQTIHQWPATLVQPVGSPLSLECTVEGTSNPNLYWYRQAAGRGLQLLFYSVGIGQISSEVPQNLSASRPQDRQFILSSKKLLLSDSGFYLCAWSLGQGVDEQFFGPGTRLTVL.

This clonotype showed up many times. The rearrangement links TRBV5-1 to TRBJ2-7, with D uncertain. Germline V gene lookup returns CDR1 SGHRS and CDR2 YFSETQ. V lost 4 bases, J lost 2 bases, and 13 bases lay in between. The CDR3 runs 14 residues. CDR3 sequence (DNA): TGCGCCAGCAGCCTAATCGACGGAGCCTACGAGCAGTACTTC. This translates into CASSLIDGAYEQYF.

This CDR3 reads CASGRQGGSYNSPLHF. The CDR3 nucleotides are TGTGCCAGTGGCCGACAGGGGGGTTCCTATAATTCACCCCTCCACTTT. The genes are TRBV19 and TRBJ1-6, with 9 bases matching TRBD1. The CDR3 has 16 residues. With 8 bases clipped from V and 1 base from J, the junction kept 6 bases outside the gene matches. Germline V gene data show CDR1 as LNHDA and CDR2 as SQIVND (reference sequence). Full variable domain (rest looked up from reference TRBV19 and TRBJ1-6): DGGITQSPKYLFRKEGQNVTLSCEQNLNHDAMYWYRQDPGQGLRLIYYSQIVNDFQKGDIAEGYSVSREKKESFPLTVTSAQKNPTAFYLCASGRQGGSYNSPLHFGNGTRLTVT.

This clonotype was recorded many times. The chain employs TRBV30 and TRBJ2-4; no clear D. The CDR3 spans 13 residues. Germline loops: CDR1 GTSNPN, CDR2 SVGIG (reference sequence). V shed 2 bases and J shed 1 base, with 6 bases lying between them. This CDR3 is CAWSLMAKNIQYF. The CDR3 nucleotides are TGTGCCTGGAGTCTAATGGCCAAAAACATTCAGTACTTC.